This is a list of T cell receptor beta chains from one sample in a study of identifying expanded T cells in peripheral blood. Method: immunoSEQ multiplex PCR; TCRdb's copy keeps in-frame clones and lacks some. This table has over 100,000 clones, roughly 90% appearing once. The sample comprised blood. Receptors were obtained from a person aged 18-70 years in good health. Each CDR3 is given with its conserved first and last residue. D genes are given only for firm matches. The listing skips clone size in some rows; elsewhere it reads once, few, many or a size class.

j_call d_call v_call clone_size cdr3_aa cdr3_nt
TRBJ2-3 - TRBV7-9 few CASSALADTQYF TGTGCCAGCAGCGCGTTAGCTGATACGCAGTATTTT
TRBJ2-3 - TRBV28 - CASTFGLGLPGTTDTQYF TGTGCCAGCACTTTCGGTTTAGGACTTCCTGGGACCACAGATACGCAGTATTTT
TRBJ1-5 - TRBV2 few CASGYSHQPQHF TGTGCCAGTGGGTACAGCCATCAGCCCCAGCATTTT
TRBJ2-7 TRBD2 TRBV27 once CASSLSGGLAGAEQYF TGTGCCAGCAGTTTATCGGGTGGGCTAGCGGGAGCCGAGCAGTACTTC
TRBJ2-5 TRBD1 TRBV7-2 - CASSFSGGRGRETQYF TGTGCCAGCAGCTTCTCAGGGGGCAGGGGGAGGGAGACCCAGTACTTC
TRBJ2-1 - TRBV7-9 - CASSRPGFGGPVYNEQFF TGTGCCAGCAGTCGGCCGGGATTTGGGGGGCCTGTTTACAATGAGCAGTTCTTC
TRBJ1-2 - TRBV6-1 once CASSVQRSANYGYTF TGTGCCAGCAGTGTACAGAGATCGGCTAACTATGGCTACACCTTC
TRBJ1-1 - TRBV6-1 - CASIGHTSNTEAFF TGTGCCAGCATTGGTCACACTTCCAACACTGAAGCTTTCTTT
TRBJ1-5 TRBD1 TRBV2 - CASTTGGNQPQHF TGTGCCAGCACTACAGGGGGCAACCAGCCCCAGCATTTT
TRBJ2-6 - TRBV18 - CASSPLGAEGANVLTF TGTGCCAGCTCACCGTTGGGGGCAGAGGGGGCCAACGTCCTGACTTTC
TRBJ2-7 TRBD2 TRBV27 - CASSLLGGRTRLSEQYF TGTGCCAGCAGTTTATTGGGCGGGAGAACTCGACTTTCCGAGCAGTACTTC
TRBJ2-1 TRBD2 TRBV5-1 - CASSLAGGEGEQFF TGCGCCAGCAGCTTGGCGGGAGGAGAAGGTGAGCAGTTCTTC
TRBJ1-5 - TRBV13 once CASSSSQGSNQPQHF TGTGCCAGCAGCTCCTCACAGGGAAGCAATCAGCCCCAGCATTTT